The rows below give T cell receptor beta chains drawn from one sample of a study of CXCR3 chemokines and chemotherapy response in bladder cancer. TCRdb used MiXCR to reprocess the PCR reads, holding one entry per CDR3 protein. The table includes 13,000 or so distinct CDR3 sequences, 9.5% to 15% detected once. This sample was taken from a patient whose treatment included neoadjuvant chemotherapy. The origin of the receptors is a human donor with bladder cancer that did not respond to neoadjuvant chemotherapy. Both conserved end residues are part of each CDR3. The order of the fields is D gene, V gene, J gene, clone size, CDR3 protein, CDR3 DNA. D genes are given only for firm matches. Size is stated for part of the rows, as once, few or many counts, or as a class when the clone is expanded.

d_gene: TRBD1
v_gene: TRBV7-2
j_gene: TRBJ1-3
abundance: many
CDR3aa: CASSKTGRGNTIYF
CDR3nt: TGTGCCAGCAGCAAGACAGGGAGAGGAAACACCATATATTTT

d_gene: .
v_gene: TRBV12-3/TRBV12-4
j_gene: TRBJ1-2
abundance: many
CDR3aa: CASAWSVNYGYTF
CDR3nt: TGTGCCAGTGCTTGGTCTGTCAACTATGGCTACACCTTC

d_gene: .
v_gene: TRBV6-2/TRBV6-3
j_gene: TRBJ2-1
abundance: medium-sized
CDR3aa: CASSYLHGLNEQFF
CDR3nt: TGTGCCAGCAGTTACCTACATGGCCTCAATGAGCAGTTCTTC

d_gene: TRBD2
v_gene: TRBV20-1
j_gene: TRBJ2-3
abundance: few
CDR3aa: CSFRGGGTDTQYF
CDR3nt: TGCAGTTTTCGGGGGGGTGGCACGGATACGCAGTATTTT

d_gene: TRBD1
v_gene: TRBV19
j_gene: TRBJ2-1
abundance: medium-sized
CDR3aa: CASSNRGSDNEQFF
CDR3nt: TGTGCCAGTAGCAACAGGGGAAGCGACAATGAGCAGTTCTTC

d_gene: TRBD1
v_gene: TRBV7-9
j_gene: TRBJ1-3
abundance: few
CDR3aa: CASSLDQGADGNTIYF
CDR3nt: TGTGCCAGCAGCTTAGACCAGGGGGCGGATGGAAACACCATATATTTT

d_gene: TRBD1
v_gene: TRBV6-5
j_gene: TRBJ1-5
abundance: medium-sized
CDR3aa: CASSSKPTGYSNQPQHF
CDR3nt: TGTGCCAGCAGTTCCAAACCGACAGGGTATAGCAATCAGCCCCAGCATTTT

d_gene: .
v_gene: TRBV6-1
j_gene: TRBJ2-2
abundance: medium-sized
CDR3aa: CASSVQDGVELFF
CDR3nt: TGTGCCAGCAGTGTACAGGACGGGGTGGAGCTGTTTTTT

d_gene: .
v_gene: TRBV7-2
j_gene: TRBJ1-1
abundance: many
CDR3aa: CASRPQGPGAFF
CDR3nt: TGTGCCAGCAGGCCACAGGGTCCTGGGGCTTTCTTT

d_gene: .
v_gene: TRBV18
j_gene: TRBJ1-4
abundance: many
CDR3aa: CASSGQVNEKLFF
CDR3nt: TGTGCCAGCTCAGGCCAGGTTAATGAAAAACTGTTTTTT

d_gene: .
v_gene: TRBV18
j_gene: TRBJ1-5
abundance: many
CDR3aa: CASSTSGDQPQHF
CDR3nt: TGTGCCAGCTCAACTTCAGGGGATCAGCCCCAGCATTTT

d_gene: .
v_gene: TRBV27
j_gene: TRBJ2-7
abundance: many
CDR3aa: CASSDGTQRVEQYF
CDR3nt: TGTGCCAGCAGCGACGGGACACAACGGGTAGAGCAGTACTTC

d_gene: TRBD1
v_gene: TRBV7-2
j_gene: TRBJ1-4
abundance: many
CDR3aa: CASTLDRTNEKLFF
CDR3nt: TGTGCCAGCACCCTGGACAGGACTAATGAAAAACTGTTTTTT

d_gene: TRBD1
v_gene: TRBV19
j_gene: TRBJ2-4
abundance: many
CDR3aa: CASSPRTGGIMDIQYF
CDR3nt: TGTGCCAGTAGTCCCAGGACAGGGGGAATTATGGACATTCAGTACTTC

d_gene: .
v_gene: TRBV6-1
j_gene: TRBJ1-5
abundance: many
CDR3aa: CATTGSGNQPQHF
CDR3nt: TGTGCCACTACAGGGTCGGGCAATCAGCCCCAGCATTTT

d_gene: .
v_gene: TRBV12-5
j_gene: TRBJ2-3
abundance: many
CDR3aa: CASGLALVGDTQYF
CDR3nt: TGTGCTAGTGGTTTGGCCCTAGTGGGGGATACGCAGTATTTT

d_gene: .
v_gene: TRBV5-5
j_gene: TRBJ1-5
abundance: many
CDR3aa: CASSLGMGGQPQHF
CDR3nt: TGTGCCAGCAGCTTGGGAATGGGAGGTCAGCCCCAGCATTTT

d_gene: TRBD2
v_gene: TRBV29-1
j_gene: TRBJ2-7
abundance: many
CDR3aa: CSAELAGVAEQYF
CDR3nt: TGCAGCGCTGAACTAGCGGGGGTCGCCGAGCAGTACTTC

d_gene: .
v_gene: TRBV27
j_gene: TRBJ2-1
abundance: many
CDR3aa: CATAAAASYNEQFF
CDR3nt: TGTGCCACGGCTGCGGCAGCCTCCTACAATGAGCAGTTCTTC

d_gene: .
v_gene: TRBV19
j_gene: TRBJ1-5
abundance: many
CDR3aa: CASSLGGRQVQPQHF
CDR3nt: TGTGCCAGTAGCTTAGGGGGGCGACAGGTCCAGCCCCAGCATTTT

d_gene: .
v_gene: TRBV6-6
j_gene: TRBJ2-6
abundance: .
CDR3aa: CASSPSSGANVLTF
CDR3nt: TGTGCCAGCAGTCCGTCCTCTGGGGCCAACGTCCTGACTTTC

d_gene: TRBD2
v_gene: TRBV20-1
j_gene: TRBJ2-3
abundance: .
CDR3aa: CSARPLGGFSDTQYF
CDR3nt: TGCAGTGCTAGGCCCTTGGGAGGGTTTTCAGATACGCAGTATTTT

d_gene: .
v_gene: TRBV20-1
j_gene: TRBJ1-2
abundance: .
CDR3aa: CSARDQRTASYGYTF
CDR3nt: TGCAGTGCTAGAGATCAAAGGACAGCCTCCTATGGCTACACCTTC

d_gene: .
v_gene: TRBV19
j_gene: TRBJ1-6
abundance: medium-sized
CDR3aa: CASSIDGPYSPSYNSPLHF
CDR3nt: TGTGCCAGTAGTATAGATGGGCCCTACAGCCCCTCCTATAATTCACCCCTCCACTTT

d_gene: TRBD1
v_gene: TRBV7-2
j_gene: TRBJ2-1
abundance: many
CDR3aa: CASSPRQGDNEQFF
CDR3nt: TGTGCCAGCAGCCCCAGACAGGGGGACAATGAGCAGTTCTTC

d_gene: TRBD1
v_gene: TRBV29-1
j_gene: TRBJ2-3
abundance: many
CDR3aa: CSVEDRGQGDTQYF
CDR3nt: TGCAGCGTTGAGGACAGGGGGCAGGGAGATACGCAGTATTTT

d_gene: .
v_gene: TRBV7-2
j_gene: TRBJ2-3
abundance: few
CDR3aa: CASSLGTPRTDTQYF
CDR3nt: TGTGCCAGCAGCCTAGGGACACCCAGGACAGATACGCAGTATTTT

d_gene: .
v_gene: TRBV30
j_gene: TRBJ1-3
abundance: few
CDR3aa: CAWTGPGNTIYF
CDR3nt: TGTGCCTGGACCGGACCCGGAAACACCATATATTTT

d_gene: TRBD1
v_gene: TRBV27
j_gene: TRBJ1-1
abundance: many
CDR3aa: CASSSSGTGLPEAFF
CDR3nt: TGTGCCAGCAGTTCCAGTGGGACAGGGCTTCCTGAAGCTTTCTTT

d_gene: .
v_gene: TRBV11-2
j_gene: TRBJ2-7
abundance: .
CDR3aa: CASSPAGRAYEQYF
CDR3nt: TGTGCCAGCAGCCCAGCCGGTAGGGCCTACGAGCAGTACTTC

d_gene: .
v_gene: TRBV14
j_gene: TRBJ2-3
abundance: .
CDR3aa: CASSQVVETPQYF
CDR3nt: TGTGCCAGCAGCCAAGTGGTAGAAACCCCGCAGTATTTT

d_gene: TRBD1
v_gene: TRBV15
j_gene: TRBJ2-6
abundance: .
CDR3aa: CATGAGGLGANVLTF
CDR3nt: TGTGCCACCGGGGCAGGGGGTCTTGGGGCCAACGTCCTGACTTTC

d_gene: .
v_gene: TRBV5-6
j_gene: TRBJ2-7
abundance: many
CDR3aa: CASSSGTLDEQYF
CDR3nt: TGTGCCAGCAGCTCCGGGACTCTGGACGAGCAGTACTTC

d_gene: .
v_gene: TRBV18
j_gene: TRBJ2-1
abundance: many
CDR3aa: CASSPEAYEQFF
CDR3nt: TGTGCCAGCTCCCCCGAGGCATATGAGCAGTTCTTC

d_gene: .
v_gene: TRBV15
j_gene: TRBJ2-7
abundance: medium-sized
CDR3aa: CATSRDQGSYEQYF
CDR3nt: TGTGCCACCAGCAGAGATCAGGGTTCCTACGAGCAGTACTTC

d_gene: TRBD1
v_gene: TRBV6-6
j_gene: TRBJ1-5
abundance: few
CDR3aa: CASRRQGEGLRQPQHF
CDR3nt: TGTGCCAGCAGGAGACAGGGAGAGGGCCTTAGACAGCCCCAGCATTTT

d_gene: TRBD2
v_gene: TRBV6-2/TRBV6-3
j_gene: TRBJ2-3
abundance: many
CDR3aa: CASRVGGSYTDTQYF
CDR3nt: TGTGCCAGCCGAGTGGGGGGGTCCTACACAGATACGCAGTATTTT

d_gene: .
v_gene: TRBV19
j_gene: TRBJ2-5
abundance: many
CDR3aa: CASSIGHQGTQYF
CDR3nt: TGTGCCAGTAGTATAGGACACCAGGGGACCCAGTACTTC

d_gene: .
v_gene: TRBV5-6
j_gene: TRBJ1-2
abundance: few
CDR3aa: CASSLTGAVYGYTF
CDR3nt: TGTGCCAGCAGCTTGACAGGAGCGGTGTATGGCTACACCTTC

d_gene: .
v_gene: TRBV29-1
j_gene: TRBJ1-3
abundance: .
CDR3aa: CSVELGGNTIYF
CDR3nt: TGCAGCGTTGAACTCGGAGGAAACACCATATATTTT

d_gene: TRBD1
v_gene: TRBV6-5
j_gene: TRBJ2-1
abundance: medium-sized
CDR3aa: CASTGQVYNEQFF
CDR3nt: TGTGCCAGCACCGGACAGGTTTACAATGAGCAGTTCTTC

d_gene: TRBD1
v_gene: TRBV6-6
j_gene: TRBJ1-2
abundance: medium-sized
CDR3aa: CASSPTGRSNGYTF
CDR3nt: TGTGCCAGCAGCCCGACAGGGAGGAGTAATGGCTACACCTTC

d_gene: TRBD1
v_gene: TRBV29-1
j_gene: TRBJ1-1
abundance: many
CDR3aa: CSVYRGKSTFF
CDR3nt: TGCAGCGTTTACAGGGGGAAGTCAACTTTCTTT

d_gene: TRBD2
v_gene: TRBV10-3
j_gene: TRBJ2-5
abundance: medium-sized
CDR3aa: CAIRGTSGTQETQYF
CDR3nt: TGTGCCATCAGAGGGACTAGCGGGACGCAAGAGACCCAGTACTTC

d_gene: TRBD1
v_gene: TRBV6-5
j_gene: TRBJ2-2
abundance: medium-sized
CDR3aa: CASSFVPTGTGGTGELFF
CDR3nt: TGCGCCAGCAGTTTCGTCCCGACCGGGACAGGGGGTACCGGGGAGCTGTTTTTT

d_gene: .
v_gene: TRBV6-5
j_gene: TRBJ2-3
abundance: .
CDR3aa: CASSAHREGTQYF
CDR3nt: TGTGCCAGCAGTGCCCACAGGGAGGGCACGCAGTATTTT